The T cell receptor (beta chain) under discussion was sequenced for a study of blood T cell repertoires in COVID-19. The wider study: The study drew acute and convalescent COVID-19 samples from the United States, Italy and Spain. Sample material is recorded as cDNA or gDNA derived from T cells, B-cell-depleted T cells, or PBMCs.

The CDR3 covers 14 residues. V lost 5 bases and J lost 0; bases outside the gene matches: 3. Germline V gives CDR1 MDHEN, CDR2 SYDVKM. The data were produced by immunoSEQ multiplex PCR, yet TCRdb's version contains in-frame clones alone and is incomplete. The sample consists of about 260,000 clones, roughly nine tenths of them appearing once. This receptor was obtained from a man aged 55-75 years who had recovered from COVID-19. This rearrangement joins TRBV28 to TRBJ2-7; 8 bases are shared with TRBD1. Sequences were obtained from peripheral blood. CDR3 in DNA: TGTGCCAGCAGTCGGACAGGGTACTCCTACGAGCAGTACTTC. Translation gives CASSRTGYSYEQYF.